The source of this TCR beta chain is a study of T cells after yellow fever vaccination. Study outcomes and limitations: Highly abundant clonotypes carried over from the bulk population could end up in FACS-sorted repertoires as contaminants. Weaker overall was a secondary response that nonetheless peaked faster, on day 5 versus 15. At around 96% for CD4 and roughly 87% for CD8, most primary-vaccination clones showed up again after the booster.

J lost 2 bases, V lost 5 bases, and 2 bases had no gene match. This CDR3 has 14 residues. Per germline, CDR1 SGHTA and CDR2 FQGNSA. In its sample, this clonotype was seen a few times. Its antigen is undetermined. Universal primer sites and UMIs were introduced during 5'RACE template-switching synthesis of TCR cDNA. Using its own MiXCR run on the 5' RACE reads, TCRdb lists one record per CDR3 protein. The table includes around 500,000 distinct CDR3 sequences, less than 25% detected once. The sample here was PBMCs, taken approximately 22 days after the first yellow fever vaccination. The source of this sequence is a man between 18 and 29 years old who received the YFV17D yellow fever vaccine. The rearrangement joins TRBV7-2 to TRBJ2-1, with TRBD1 matching 8 bases. The CDR3 nucleotides read TGTGCCAGCAGCCAACAGGGGGCCTACAATGAGCAGTTCTTC. As protein: CASSQQGAYNEQFF.